The 15 T cell receptor beta chains in this list originate from one sample, sequenced in a study of technical replicates of blood from a handful of donors. Produced via immunoSEQ multiplex PCR; TCRdb's table is partial and in-frame only. This sample carries over 60,000 clones, 93% of them seen once, and the ten largest clones take approximately 0.27%. The specimen was T cells isolated from PBMCs. Source of these receptors: a human donor in good health.

The chain links TRBV6-5 to TRBJ1-1; TRBD1 might be the D (5 bases). Deletions cut 2 bases from V and 7 bases from J, with 20 bases between. Germline values: CDR1 MNHEY, CDR2 SVGAGI. This CDR3 is built from 16 residues. The CDR3 here is CASSYRGGSHLYEAFF. CDR3 sequence (DNA): TGTGCCAGCAGTTACCGGGGGGGGTCTCACCTTTATGAAGCTTTCTTT.

The J gene is TRBJ1-2, the V gene TRBV5-8; D call uncertain. This CDR3 is 14 amino acids long. From germline, CDR1 is SGHTS and CDR2 YDEGEE. V lost 4 bases and J lost 3, with 13 bases in between. CDR3: CASSRTVVDYGYTF. The CDR3 DNA sequence: TGTGCCAGCAGCCGAACGGTAGTTGACTATGGCTACACCTTC.

The chain couples TRBV6-1 to TRBJ1-1; TRBD1 matches at 10 bases. Losses at the gene ends were 4 bases for V and 1 base for J; bases not matched to a gene: 12. This CDR3 is built from 18 residues. Germline lookup yields CDR1 MNHNS and CDR2 SASEGT. For the CDR3, the DNA is TGTGCCAGCAGTGCTAGATTCGGGACAGGGGCCACGAACACTGAAGCTTTCTTT. Amino acid sequence: CASSARFGTGATNTEAFF.

The chain couples TRBV25-1 to TRBJ1-3; D remains ambiguous. The CDR3 length is 14 residues. The germline gives CDR1 MGHDK, CDR2 SYGVNS. V gave up 2 bases and J gave up 2 bases, with 7 bases separating them. The CDR3 DNA reads TGTGCCAGCAGTGAAACAAGTACTGGAAACACCATATATTTT. It specifies CASSETSTGNTIYF.

The chain employs TRBV5-1 and TRBJ2-1; maybe TRBD2 (6 bases). V lost 0 bases and J 8 bases, leaving 6 bases between the germline ends. The CDR3 is 12 amino acids. In germline, CDR1 is SGHRS, CDR2 YFSETQ. CDR3 in amino acids: CASSLAGDEQFF. The CDR3 nucleotides read TGCGCCAGCAGCTTGGCGGGGGATGAGCAGTTCTTC.

The CDR3 DNA sequence: TGTGCCAGCAGTGACCAGGGTAGCAATCAGCCCCAGCATTTT. It translates to CASSDQGSNQPQHF. The V call is TRBV2, the J call TRBJ1-5, with D possibly matching TRBD1 (5 bases). Germline V gene sequence: CDR1 SNHLY, CDR2 FYNNEI. The CDR3 length is 14 residues. V gave up 3 bases and J gave up 0 bases, with 6 bases separating them.

V and J are TRBV7-2 and TRBJ1-2; no reliable D call. This CDR3 contains 14 residues. Trimming left V 4 bases short and J 4 bases short, with 13 bases between. The germline V gene encodes CDR1 SGHTA and CDR2 FQGNSA. This chain's CDR3 is CASSSLWALYGYTF. Here the CDR3 DNA reads TGTGCCAGCAGCTCCCTTTGGGCACTCTATGGCTACACCTTC.

This clone has a single count. The chain is built from TRBV29-1 and TRBJ2-4, with D possibly being TRBD2 (6 bases). CDR1 and CDR2 (germline): SQVTM, ANQGSEA. The V end lost 6 bases, the J end lost 1 base, and 16 bases lay between the germline ends. The CDR3 sequence is 15 residues long. CDR3 DNA: TGCAGCGTGAAGGAGGGATCATCGGCCAAAAACATTCAGTACTTC. Its protein product is CSVKEGSSAKNIQYF.

CDR3: CASSLTGAAETQYF. In DNA, the CDR3 is TGTGCCAGCAGCCTTACAGGGGCTGCAGAGACCCAGTACTTC. J is TRBJ2-5 and V is TRBV7-9; 7 bases fit TRBD1. CDR1 and CDR2 from the germline V gene are SEHNR and FQNEAQ (reference sequence). J gave up 4 bases and V 5 bases, and 7 bases lay outside the gene matches. This CDR3 is 14 amino acids long.

The V and J genes are TRBV29-1 and TRBJ2-5, with D tentatively TRBD1 (6 bases). CDR1 and CDR2 from the germline V gene are SQVTM and ANQGSEA. The CDR3 has 13 residues. Trimming stripped 8 bases from V and 4 bases from J, with 17 bases between. The CDR3 region has the DNA TGCAGCTACAACGGGGACAAAGGAGAGACCCAGTACTTC. Translating gives CSYNGDKGETQYF.

The J gene is TRBJ2-3, the V gene TRBV10-1, with a possible D match to TRBD2 (6 bases). CDR3 size: 14 residues. Germline loops: CDR1 WNHNN, CDR2 SYGVQD (reference sequence). With 5 bases removed from V and 0 bases from J, the gap between germline ends came to 9 bases. CDR3 amino acids: CASSKLASTDTQYF. CDR3 DNA: TGCGCCAGCAGTAAACTAGCTAGCACAGATACGCAGTATTTT.

The chain joins TRBV23-1 to TRBJ2-7; 7 bases fit TRBD2. TRBV23-1 is sorted into the ORF group, with uncertain function. The CDR3 has 16 residues. Germline trimming cut 7 bases from V and 2 bases from J; bases unmatched to any gene: 14. This CDR3 is CASTDPSGGPTYEQYF. CDR3 coding DNA: TGCGCCAGCACCGATCCTTCGGGGGGACCTACCTACGAGCAGTACTTC.

Only one count was recorded for this clone. The rearrangement joins TRBV29-1 to TRBJ1-1; 8 bases are shared with TRBD1. V lost 3 bases, J lost 1 base, and 7 bases stayed unmatched. There are 15 residues in the CDR3. Germline assignment: CDR1 SQVTM and CDR2 ANQGSEA. CDR3 nucleotide sequence: TGCAGCGTTGACCCTACCGGGACAGGGAACACTGAAGCTTTCTTT. It encodes CSVDPTGTGNTEAFF.

The chain joins TRBV6-6 to TRBJ1-5; D perhaps matches TRBD1 (5 bases). Per germline, CDR1 MNHNY and CDR2 SVGAGI (reference sequence). V shed 6 bases and J shed 5 bases, with 8 bases lying between them. The CDR3 is 12 amino acids. DNA of the CDR3: TGTGCCAGCAGGCAGGGCGATCAGCCCCAGCATTTT. Its translation is CASRQGDQPQHF.

The chain has TRBV14 and TRBJ2-7, with 13 positions matching TRBD2. The germline V gene encodes CDR1 SGHDN and CDR2 FVKESK. V dropped 4 bases and J dropped 6; count of bases not matched to a gene: 9. The CDR3 length is 16 residues. CDR3 bases: TGTGCCAGCAGCCCTTTAGGACTAGCGGGAGTCAGCGAGCAGTACTTC. Translating it yields CASSPLGLAGVSEQYF.